A selection of T cell receptor beta chains follows, all from one sample in a study of CD8+CD57+ T cells in acquired aplastic anemia. TCRdb itself ran the reads through MiXCR, one entry per CDR3 protein. The sample records hundreds of thousands of distinct CDR3 sequences, approximately 80% being singletons. The sequenced sample consisted of sorted CD4+, CD8+, or CD8+CD57+ T cells (not recorded which) from PBMCs. The receptors were gathered from a human donor with aplastic anemia. The CDR3 runs from the conserved cysteine through the conserved F or W. The D gene is left open where the match is weak. Rows may omit the clone size; those that give it use once, few, many or a size class.

V gene	J gene	clone size	D gene	CDR3 protein	CDR3 DNA
TRBV19	TRBJ2-1	NA	TRBD2	CATRLAGGRSNEQFF	TGTGCCACACGATTAGCGGGAGGTAGGAGCAATGAGCAGTTCTTC
TRBV7-8	TRBJ2-3	NA	NA	CASSLAADPDSNYF	TGTGCCAGCAGCTTAGCGGCAGACCCTGATAGCAATTATTTT
TRBV9	TRBJ2-5	few	NA	CASSVDGETQYF	TGTGCCAGCAGCGTAGATGGAGAGACCCAGTACTTC
TRBV20-1	TRBJ2-7	NA	TRBD1	CSALADRENEQYF	TGCAGTGCTCTGGCGGACAGGGAGAACGAGCAGTACTTC
TRBV12-5	TRBJ2-3	once	NA	CASVTKETTTDTQYF	TGTGCCAGTGTCACAAAAGAGACAACCACAGATACGCAGTATTTT
TRBV5-4	TRBJ2-2	NA	NA	CASSFTGVETGELFF	TGCGCCAGCAGCTTTACTGGCGTGGAAACCGGGGAGCTGTTTTTT
TRBV7-3	TRBJ2-5	NA	TRBD1	CASSSDRGKSPLHYF	TGTGCCAGCAGTTCAGACAGGGGCAAGTCACCCCTCCACTACTTC
TRBV12-3/TRBV12-4	TRBJ2-7	NA	NA	CASGSPPGRLSYEQYF	TGTGCCAGCGGTTCCCCCCCGGGCAGGCTCTCCTACGAGCAGTACTTC
TRBV7-2	TRBJ1-1	NA	TRBD1	CASSSETGYGYTFFF	TGTGCCAGCAGCTCCGAGACAGGGTATGGCTACACCTTCTTCTTT
TRBV7-2	TRBJ1-1	NA	NA	CASSLVLSRNTEAFF	TGTGCCAGCAGCTTAGTCCTCTCAAGGAACACTGAAGCTTTCTTT
TRBV12-3/TRBV12-4	TRBJ1-2	NA	NA	CASSSLRGYTF	TGTGCCAGCAGTTCCCTCCGTGGCTACACCTTC
TRBV10-3	TRBJ1-1	once	NA	CAISETGGDTEAFF	TGTGCCATCAGTGAGACAGGAGGGGACACTGAAGCTTTCTTT
TRBV19	TRBJ1-2	NA	TRBD1	CASSIAGQPYYGYTF	TGTGCCAGTAGTATAGCGGGACAGCCATACTATGGCTACACCTTC
TRBV11-1	TRBJ2-3	NA	NA	CASSPTGSLDTQYF	TGTGCCAGCAGCCCCACGGGGAGTCTCGATACGCAGTATTTT
TRBV25-1	TRBJ2-6	NA	TRBD1	CASSEPGTGGAGANVLTF	TGTGCCAGCAGTGAACCGGGGACAGGGGGAGCTGGGGCCAACGTCCTGACTTTC
TRBV7-2	TRBJ2-3	NA	NA	CASSSEARYLHTDTQYF	TGTGCCAGCAGTTCCGAGGCCAGATATCTACACACAGATACGCAGTATTTT
TRBV7-8	TRBJ2-3	NA	NA	CASSFHADPATQYF	TGTGCCAGCAGCTTTCATGCAGATCCCGCTACGCAGTATTTT
TRBV19	TRBJ2-1	few	NA	CASSIASAPGHEQFF	TGTGCCAGTAGTATAGCTAGCGCCCCCGGCCATGAGCAGTTCTTC
TRBV5-6	TRBJ2-5	few	NA	CASSLGPPRETQYF	TGTGCCAGCAGCTTGGGTCCTCCACGGGAGACCCAGTACTTC
TRBV19	TRBJ2-1	once	TRBD2	CASSYSGLAGGFGEQFF	TGTGCCAGTAGTTACTCTGGACTAGCGGGGGGATTCGGGGAGCAGTTCTTC
TRBV9	TRBJ2-1	NA	TRBD2	CASSVGGLATDTQFF	TGTGCCAGCAGCGTAGGGGGACTAGCCACAGATACGCAGTTCTTC
TRBV13	TRBJ1-1	NA	TRBD1	CASSLGDRGNNYAFF	TGTGCCAGCAGCTTAGGGGACAGGGGCAACAACTATGCTTTCTTT
TRBV2	TRBJ2-7	NA	TRBD1	CASSETQGAVEQYF	TGTGCCAGCAGTGAAACACAGGGGGCTGTTGAGCAGTACTTC
TRBV7-9	TRBJ1-2	NA	NA	CASSLAGGFLRGYTF	TGTGCCAGCAGCTTAGCGGGAGGGTTTCTCCGCGGCTACACCTTC
TRBV7-8	TRBJ1-1	once	TRBD1	CASSLRDRTDKMGTEAFF	TGTGCCAGCAGTCTACGGGACAGAACCGATAAGATGGGAACTGAAGCTTTCTTT
TRBV7-9	TRBJ2-5	NA	NA	CASSLDSGETHYYF	TGTGCCAGCAGCCTCGACTCGGGAGAGACCCACTACTACTTC
TRBV11-1	TRBJ2-3	once	NA	CASTSVRGADTQYF	TGTGCCAGCACCAGCGTTAGGGGAGCAGATACGCAGTATTTT
TRBV7-2	TRBJ2-3	NA	TRBD2	CASSLAGGPDNHYF	TGTGCCAGCAGCTTGGCGGGAGGCCCCGACAATCACTACTTT
TRBV7-9	TRBJ2-5	NA	TRBD2	CASSSERRGGTEEF	TGTGCCAGCAGCAGTGAAAGACGCGGGGGGACCGAGGAGTTC
TRBV2	TRBJ2-3	NA	NA	CASSGVGDAKYF	TGTGCCAGCAGCGGGGTGGGGGATGCGAAGTATTTT
TRBV24-1	TRBJ2-7	NA	TRBD1	CATSDPGTGAYEQYF	TGTGCCACCAGTGATCCCGGGACAGGTGCCTACGAGCAGTACTTC
TRBV2	TRBJ2-3	NA	NA	CASSDAGIHEQLFF	TGTGCCAGCAGTGATGCGGGGATCCATGAGCAGTTGTTCTTT
TRBV7-2	TRBJ1-1	NA	NA	CASSLSGGGHTEAFF	TGTGCCAGCAGCTTATCGGGAGGAGGCCATACTGAAGCTTTCTTT
TRBV10-1	TRBJ2-1	few	NA	CASSEQGNEQFF	TGCGCCAGCAGTGAGCAGGGGAATGAGCAGTTCTTC
TRBV9	TRBJ2-1	NA	NA	CASSLGGAEQFF	TGTGCCAGCAGCTTAGGGGGGGCTGAGCAGTTCTTC
TRBV6-6	TRBJ1-1	many	NA	CASSSPGSPVGTEAFF	TGTGCCAGCAGTTCCCCAGGGTCCCCAGTTGGGACTGAAGCTTTCTTT
TRBV15	TRBJ2-7	NA	NA	CATSRVPGLGEQYF	TGTGCCACCAGCAGAGTCCCAGGGTTGGGCGAGCAGTACTTC
TRBV6-2/TRBV6-3	TRBJ2-7	once	NA	CASSYSGGGYTQYF	TGTGCCAGCAGTTACTCGGGGGGAGGCTACACGCAGTACTTC
TRBV9	TRBJ2-7	NA	TRBD2	CASTSAGGTGELYF	TGTGCCAGCACCAGTGCGGGGGGCACCGGGGAGCTGTACTTC
TRBV2	TRBJ2-1	NA	NA	CASSDGGMVEHIF	TGTGCCAGCAGTGATGGGGGGATGGTTGAGCATATCTTC
TRBV19	TRBJ1-1	NA	NA	CASSIPPDRNTEAFF	TGTGCCAGTAGTATACCCCCGGACAGGAACACTGAAGCTTTCTTT
TRBV9	TRBJ2-3	few	NA	CASSVLQGWGSPNF	TGTGCCAGCAGCGTACTGCAGGGTTGGGGCAGCCCCAATTTT
TRBV7-9	TRBJ2-7	NA	NA	CASSLVRYTCNQYF	TGTGCCAGCAGCTTGGTGAGGTACACCTGCAACCAGTACTTC
TRBV9	TRBJ1-6	once	NA	CASSAGTASHNFALHF	TGTGCCAGCAGCGCAGGTACCGCCTCGCATAATTTTGCCCTCCACTTT
TRBV5-1	TRBJ2-7	NA	TRBD1	CASSFTGTALYEQYF	TGCGCCAGCAGCTTTACCGGGACAGCGTTGTACGAGCAGTACTTC
TRBV9	TRBJ1-2	NA	TRBD1	CASSVRTGNTGERYTF	TGTGCCAGCAGCGTCCGGACAGGGAACACCGGGGAGCGCTACACCTTC
TRBV9	TRBJ2-3	NA	NA	CASSVATGPNPPYF	TGTGCCAGCAGCGTAGCGACCGGTCCCAATCCGCCGTATTTT
TRBV7-8	TRBJ1-1	once	NA	CASSLAGSADTQDFF	TGTGCCAGCAGCTTAGCGGGGAGTGCCGATACTCAAGATTTCTTT
TRBV7-3	TRBJ2-1	NA	NA	CASSMGSYYEQFF	TGTGCCAGCAGTATGGGGTCCTACTATGAGCAGTTCTTC
TRBV2	TRBJ2-5	NA	NA	CASSIARGAYETQYF	TGTGCCAGCAGTATAGCTAGGGGAGCCTACGAGACCCAGTACTTC
TRBV11-3	TRBJ2-3	NA	NA	CASSFQRSGTDTQYF	TGTGCCAGCAGCTTTCAAAGAAGCGGAACAGATACGCAGTATTTT
TRBV3-1	TRBJ1-3	many	NA	CASSQDRVALDTIYF	TGTGCCAGCAGCCAAGACAGGGTGGCTCTAGACACCATATATTTT
TRBV2	TRBJ2-7	NA	NA	CASMTDTYEQYF	TGTGCCAGTATGACGGACACCTACGAGCAGTACTTC
TRBV7-8	TRBJ1-5	NA	NA	CASSLAGCGHQPQHF	TGTGCCAGCAGCTTAGCGGGATGTGGACATCAGCCCCAGCATTTT
TRBV20-1	TRBJ1-6	NA	TRBD1	CSARETGGNSPLHF	TGCAGTGCTAGAGAGACAGGGGGCAATTCACCCCTCCACTTT